This T cell receptor (beta chain) emerged from a study of OX40 agonist ivuxolimab in advanced cancers. The assay was immunoSEQ multiplex PCR, and TCRdb's table has in-frame clones only and misses some. The table has 55,000 to 80,000 clones, 84% seen once; the top ten hold approximately 8%. Germline-derived CDR1 and CDR2 are SGHDT and YYEEEE. The CDR3 extends over 14 amino acids. Trimming cost V 3 bases and J 0 bases, with 7 bases left between them. The chain couples TRBV5-6 to TRBJ1-3; no clear D. The specimen comprised CD4+ or CD8+ T cells sorted from blood, sampled in a trial of the OX40 agonist ivuxolimab. The sequence derives from an adult with an advanced solid tumor such as melanoma, head and neck, liver or kidney cancer. CDR3 amino acids: CASSSYTSGNTIYF. The CDR3, as DNA: TGTGCCAGCAGCTCTTATACCTCTGGAAACACCATATATTTT.